A single sample is the source of the 28 T cell receptor beta chains below, sequenced in a study of T-cell reconstitution after alpha-beta-depleted transplantation in children. The authors prepared the TCRbeta library with unique molecular identifiers. TCRdb reprocessed the PCR reads with MiXCR, giving one entry per CDR3 protein. The sample has a few hundred thousand distinct CDR3 sequences; 13% are singletons. This sample comprised PBMCs, mostly from graft donor cells, obtained 360 days after TCRalphabeta/CD19-depleted stem cell transplant. The receptor set was obtained from a male patient under 18 who had a stem cell transplant for acute myeloid leukemia, so the T cells may come from the graft donor.

Only a few counts were recorded for this clonotype. A much larger clone lies one base from this, so it may be a read error. This rearrangement joins TRBV7-2 to TRBJ2-1, with 11 bases aligning to TRBD2. This CDR3 is 15 amino acids long. V lost 5 bases, J lost 3 bases, and 3 bases stayed unmatched. Germline values: CDR1 SGHTA, CDR2 FQGNSA. Here the CDR3 DNA reads TGTGCCAGCAGCATGGGACTAGCGGTCTACAATGAGCAGTTCTTC. Its translation: CASSMGLAVYNEQFF.

In this sample, this clonotype turned up many times. The chain couples TRBV6-2 or TRBV6-3 to TRBJ2-1; D is possibly TRBD1 or TRBD2 (5 bases each). Trimming shortened V by 6 bases and J by 10 bases, and 13 bases separated the two germline ends. CDR3 length: 12 amino acids. The germline CDR1 and CDR2 sequences are MNHEY and SVGEGT. CDR3 in DNA: TGTGCCAGCAGGGGACCATGGGGGGAGCAGTTCTTC. This sequence encodes CASRGPWGEQFF.

The chain carries TRBV12-3 or TRBV12-4 and TRBJ1-2; D remains unclear. V dropped 5 bases and J dropped 8 bases, with 21 bases sitting between them. The CDR3 contains 15 residues. CDR3 sequence reads: CASSPSGPRPGGYTF. Here the CDR3 DNA reads TGTGCCAGCAGTCCTTCCGGGCCTCGGCCCGGAGGCTACACCTTC.

The chain is built from TRBV20-1 and TRBJ2-7; tentatively, D is TRBD1 (6 bases). This CDR3 comprises 13 residues. Per the germline V gene, CDR1 is DFQATT and CDR2 is SNEGSKA (reference sequence). Trimming left V 1 base short and J 7 bases short, with 14 bases between. As DNA, the CDR3 is TGCAGTGCTAGAGGGGGGCGTCTGTGGGAGCAGTACTTC. Protein sequence: CSARGGRLWEQYF.

V is TRBV12-3 or TRBV12-4 and J is TRBJ2-5; D possibly corresponds to TRBD2 (5 bases). This CDR3 is 13 amino acids long. Trimming removed 6 bases from V and 5 bases from J, with 13 bases in between. CDR3 protein: CASSLGISETQYF. CDR3 nucleotide sequence: TGTGCCAGCAGCCTCGGGATTTCGGAGACCCAGTACTTC.

This clonotype has a handful of counts. The V and J genes are TRBV12-3 or TRBV12-4 and TRBJ2-1, with TRBD2 identical over 10 bases. The V gene end was trimmed by 4 bases and the J gene end by 2 bases; junction bases not matched to a gene: 5. The CDR3 runs to 16 residues. DNA of the CDR3: TGTGCCAGCAGTTACTGGACTAGCGGCGCCTACAATGAGCAGTTCTTC. Translated, it gives CASSYWTSGAYNEQFF.

Here the CDR3 reads CSARDPGQEAFF. CDR3 in DNA: TGCAGTGCTAGAGATCCCGGACAGGAAGCTTTCTTT. This chain uses TRBV20-1 with TRBJ1-1; maybe TRBD1 (6 bases). From germline, CDR1 is DFQATT and CDR2 SNEGSKA (reference sequence). Trimming stripped 0 bases from V and 8 bases from J, with 10 bases between. This CDR3 has 12 amino acids.

This clonotype was seen only a few times. The V gene is TRBV15, the J gene TRBJ2-7; maybe TRBD1 (5 bases). Germline V gene data show CDR1 as LNHNV and CDR2 as YYDKDF (reference sequence). The length of the CDR3 is 16 residues. V was clipped by 0 bases and J by 1 base, with 13 bases between them. The CDR3 DNA reads TGTGCCACCAGCAGAGAATCCCATACAGGTTCCTACGAGCAGTACTTC. Its translation: CATSRESHTGSYEQYF.

This clonotype was seen ten or more times. The chain joins TRBV28 to TRBJ1-2; 8 bases fit TRBD1. The CDR3 spans 13 residues. J gave up 3 bases and V 6 bases, and 3 bases lay outside the gene matches. Per germline, CDR1 MDHEN and CDR2 SYDVKM. The DNA of the CDR3 is TGTGCCAGCAGGCAACAGGGGGACTATGGCTACACCTTC. This encodes CASRQQGDYGYTF.

The V gene is TRBV29-1, the J gene TRBJ2-5; no clear D gene. Trimming took 1 base from V and 3 from J, leaving 9 bases between them. Germline V gene sequence: CDR1 SQVTM, CDR2 ANQGSEA. The CDR3 runs 13 residues. The CDR3, as DNA: TGCAGCGTTGAAGGTCGGACCGAAGAGACCCAGTACTTC. Translated, it gives CSVEGRTEETQYF.

This clonotype has ten or more counts. The chain has TRBV28 and TRBJ2-5; D tentatively fits TRBD1 or TRBD2 (6 bases each). Germline V lookup: CDR1 MDHEN, CDR2 SYDVKM. CDR3 length: 15 residues. V gave up 5 bases and J gave up 7 bases, with 20 bases separating them. Written as DNA, the CDR3 is TGTGCCAGCAGTGGGGGGCAACTCAGGTCAGCGACCCAGTACTTC. Protein product: CASSGGQLRSATQYF.

This clonotype was picked up many times. This rearrangement joins TRBV29-1 to TRBJ2-1, with D maybe TRBD1 (5 bases). CDR3 size: 16 residues. V shed 3 bases and J shed 4 bases, with 19 bases lying between them. The germline V gene has CDR1 SQVTM and CDR2 ANQGSEA. For the CDR3, the DNA is TGCAGCGTTGATGGGGCAGAGACACTTCTGTACAATGAGCAGTTCTTC. It codes for CSVDGAETLLYNEQFF.

In this sample, this clonotype turned up a few times. The rearrangement links TRBV28 to TRBJ2-7, with 8 bases matching TRBD2. CDR1 and CDR2 from the germline V gene are MDHEN and SYDVKM. J gave up 5 bases and V 2 bases, and 11 bases lay outside the gene matches. The length of the CDR3 is 16 residues. The CDR3 loop is CASSLPRSGIRDEQYF. DNA of the CDR3: TGTGCCAGCAGTTTACCCCGTAGCGGGATCAGAGACGAGCAGTACTTC.

The table lists this clonotype with a few counts. The chain has TRBV28 and TRBJ1-4; 7 bases are shared with TRBD1. The V gene end was trimmed by 7 bases and the J gene end by 8 bases; junction bases not matched to a gene: 10. The germline V gene has CDR1 MDHEN and CDR2 SYDVKM. CDR3 length: 14 amino acids. The CDR3 DNA reads TGTGCCAGCACCACACAGGGGCATTTGGAAAAACTGTTTTTT. Amino acids: CASTTQGHLEKLFF.

This clonotype was found a few times. The V call is TRBV7-8, the J call TRBJ2-1, with 15 bases aligning to TRBD2. CDR3 length equals 17 residues. V trimming: 2 bases; J trimming: 2 bases; junction bases outside the gene matches: 1. Germline CDR1 reads SGHVS; CDR2 reads FQNEAQ. This CDR3 is CASSLRTSGRAYNEQFF. The DNA for the CDR3 is TGTGCCAGCAGCTTACGGACTAGCGGGAGGGCCTACAATGAGCAGTTCTTC.

This chain uses TRBV15 with TRBJ1-4; D uncertain. Germline V CDR1 and CDR2: LNHNV, YYDKDF (reference sequence). The germline V and J ends were trimmed by 0 bases and 1 base, with 12 bases remaining between them. CDR3 size: 17 residues. This chain's CDR3 is CATSRDYGRGTNEKLFF. The CDR3 nucleotides are TGTGCCACCAGCAGAGATTACGGTCGGGGAACTAATGAAAAACTGTTTTTT.

This clonotype showed up many times. The chain uses TRBV4-3 and TRBJ2-7; D remains unclear. This CDR3 spans 14 amino acids. Germline-derived CDR1 and CDR2 are LGHNA and YSLEER. Deletions cut 0 bases from V and 6 bases from J, with 12 bases between. The CDR3 DNA is TGCGCCAGCAGCCAAGATTTTATGGGGTTCGAGCAGTACTTC. It encodes CASSQDFMGFEQYF.

The rearrangement links TRBV7-9 to TRBJ2-5; TRBD2 matches at 8 bases. The CDR3 contains 16 residues. Germline CDR1 SEHNR, CDR2 FQNEAQ (reference sequence). The V and J ends lost 2 bases and 5 bases, in that order; junction bases with no gene match: 10. CDR3 coding DNA: TGTGCCAGCAGCTTACTGGCTAGCGGGCGTCGGGAGACCCAGTACTTC. This codes for CASSLLASGRRETQYF.

This clonotype was seen a few times. The chain combines TRBV29-1 with TRBJ1-1; D is unclear. The CDR3 spans 11 residues. The germline V gene has CDR1 SQVTM and CDR2 ANQGSEA. V shed 2 bases and J shed 6 bases, with 7 bases lying between them. CDR3 coding DNA: TGCAGCGTTGAAACCCGAGCTGAAGCTTTCTTT. Protein sequence: CSVETRAEAFF. Full variable domain (rest looked up from reference TRBV29-1 and TRBJ1-1): SAVISQKPSRDICQRGTSLTIQCQVDSQVTMMFWYRQQPGQSLTLIATANQGSEATYESGFVIDKFPISRPNLTFSTLTVSNMSPEDSSIYLCSVETRAEAFFGQGTRLTVV.

The rearrangement joins TRBV28 to TRBJ1-1; possibly TRBD1 for D (6 bases). V lost 5 bases and J lost 4, with 17 bases in between. CDR3 length: 15 residues. Germline-derived CDR1 and CDR2 are MDHEN and SYDVKM. In DNA, the CDR3 is TGTGCCAGCAGTCGCCTACGAGGGGGGGTCACTGAAGCTTTCTTT. This gives the protein CASSRLRGGVTEAFF.

There are many counts of this clonotype. The gene calls are TRBV7-6 and TRBJ2-3; 8 bases fit TRBD2. J was trimmed by 0 bases and V by 4 bases; bases with no gene match: 15. The length of the CDR3 is 19 residues. The germline gives CDR1 SGHVS, CDR2 FNYEAQ. CDR3 in amino acids: CASSSRARLAFPSTDTQYF. CDR3 nucleotide sequence: TGTGCCAGCAGCTCTCGGGCGAGACTAGCGTTTCCTAGCACAGATACGCAGTATTTT.

This clonotype was recorded at least ten times. The chain is built from TRBV4-1 and TRBJ2-3; D may be TRBD1 (5 bases). The CDR3 loop spans 15 amino acids. The germline V and J ends were trimmed by 6 bases and 1 base, with 14 bases remaining between them. Germline-derived CDR1 and CDR2 are MGHRA and YSYEKL. The CDR3 loop is CASSHRIQGTDTQYF. The CDR3 DNA reads as TGCGCCAGCAGTCACCGGATACAGGGCACAGATACGCAGTATTTT.

The rearrangement joins TRBV11-2 to TRBJ1-1; unclear D gene. Germline V lookup: CDR1 SGHAT, CDR2 FQNNGV. The CDR3 is 14 residues long. V was trimmed by 2 bases and J by 4 bases, leaving 11 bases between them. CDR3 sequence (DNA): TGTGCCAGCAGCTTACTCTACGGACGCACTGAAGCTTTCTTT. It codes for CASSLLYGRTEAFF. The whole variable domain, filled in from reference TRBV11-2 and TRBJ1-1, reads EAGVAQSPRYKIIEKRQSVAFWCNPISGHATLYWYQQILGQGPKLLIQFQNNGVVDDSQLPKDRFSAERLKGVDSTLKIQPAKLEDSAVYLCASSLLYGRTEAFFGQGTRLTVV.

This clonotype turned up a few times. J is TRBJ2-7 and V is TRBV6-2 or TRBV6-3, with 10 positions matching TRBD1. V was clipped by 6 bases and J by 6 bases; unmatched bases: 11. Germline V gene data show CDR1 as MNHEY and CDR2 as SVGEGT. The CDR3 is made up of 15 amino acids. The CDR3 spells CASSRLSGQGSEQYF. As DNA, the CDR3 is TGTGCCAGCAGCCGCCTCTCGGGACAGGGGAGCGAGCAGTACTTC.

This clonotype turned up a few times. The chain combines TRBV12-3 or TRBV12-4 with TRBJ1-5; D unclear. There are 14 residues in the CDR3. Trimming stripped 5 bases from V and 3 bases from J, with 11 bases between. The CDR3 spells CASSKGWINQPQHF. CDR3 DNA sequence: TGTGCCAGCAGTAAAGGGTGGATCAATCAGCCCCAGCATTTT.

This sequence joins TRBV12-3 or TRBV12-4 and TRBJ2-5; D is uncertain. Trimming took off 6 bases at V and 3 bases at J, with 17 bases between the two ends. The CDR3 totals 15 residues. CDR3 DNA: TGTGCCAGCAGCACGCTGATGGGAAATGAAGAGACCCAGTACTTC. Its translation: CASSTLMGNEETQYF.

This clonotype was counted ten times or more. The chain combines TRBV28 with TRBJ1-2, with 10 bases identical to TRBD1. CDR1 and CDR2 (germline): MDHEN, SYDVKM. CDR3 length: 14 residues. V shed 2 bases and J 4 bases; nucleotides not matched to a gene: 1. The CDR3 sequence is CASSLGTGVYGYTF. CDR3 DNA: TGTGCCAGCAGTTTAGGGACAGGGGTCTATGGCTACACCTTC.

This clonotype has at least ten counts. Mismatch with germline at one junction end may stem from a read error. The rearrangement links TRBV24-1 to TRBJ2-1; TRBD1 is a possible D gene (6 bases). This CDR3 is built from 11 residues. Looked up from germline, CDR1 is KGHDR and CDR2 is SFDVKD. The DNA for the CDR3 is TGTGCCACCAGTGATTTTTACAGGGTGGTCTTC. This gives the protein CATSDFYRVVF.